These 6 T cell receptor beta chains were all obtained from the same sample, sequenced in a study of early T cells in non-severe SARS-CoV-2 infection. TCRdb redid the calling of the 5' RACE reads with MiXCR, one entry per CDR3 protein. In the table there are 25,000 to 30,000 distinct CDR3 sequences, around 5% of which are singletons. Sequencing input: whole blood. The receptors derive from an adult who was a healthcare worker with PCR-confirmed SARS-CoV-2 infection or an uninfected control (not recorded which).

This clonotype was counted between two and nine times. This chain links TRBV12-3 or TRBV12-4 with TRBJ1-4; no definite D call. V lost 5 bases and J 11 bases, leaving 18 bases between the germline ends. This CDR3 is 14 amino acids long. The CDR3 DNA reads TGTGCCAGCAGTCAATGGGTGAAGTTAAATAAACTGTTTTTT. Translation gives CASSQWVKLNKLFF.

The sample holds many counts of this clonotype. The J gene is TRBJ2-7, the V gene TRBV29-1; 12 bases fit TRBD2. CDR1 is SQVTM and CDR2 is ANQGSEA in the germline V gene. The CDR3 loop spans 13 amino acids. Germline trimming cut 6 bases from V and 6 bases from J; bases unmatched to any gene: 6. CDR3 coding DNA: TGCAGCGTGAGACTAGCGGGAGTTGGCGAGCAGTACTTC. Its protein is CSVRLAGVGEQYF.

This clonotype was seen many times. The chain combines TRBV11-2 with TRBJ2-1, with 8 bases aligning to TRBD2. This CDR3 is 15 amino acids long. The germline V gene has CDR1 SGHAT and CDR2 FQNNGV. With V trimmed by 1 base and J by 8 bases, 7 bases remained unmatched. The CDR3: CASSLGLAGGYEQFF. The CDR3 nucleotides are TGTGCCAGCAGCTTAGGCCTAGCGGGCGGCTATGAGCAGTTCTTC.

This clonotype was recorded at least ten times. The rearrangement uses TRBV19 and TRBJ1-5; D remains unclear. Germline values: CDR1 LNHDA, CDR2 SQIVND (reference sequence). V lost 3 bases, J lost 6 bases, and 21 bases lay in between. This CDR3 contains 17 residues. The CDR3 DNA sequence: TGTGCCAGTAGTATTATCCCGGACGGGTCGATACGTCAGCCCCAGCATTTT. It codes for CASSIIPDGSIRQPQHF.

This clonotype has at least ten counts. The chain uses TRBV2 and TRBJ2-5, with 8 bases identical to TRBD1. Germline CDR1 reads SNHLY; CDR2 reads FYNNEI. V shed 5 bases, J shed 3 bases, and the junction held 5 bases outside the gene matches. There are 14 residues in the CDR3. The CDR3 spells CASSKSTGEETQYF. The DNA of the CDR3 is TGTGCCAGCAGTAAATCGACAGGGGAAGAGACCCAGTACTTC.

This clonotype was found many times. The V and J genes are TRBV28 and TRBJ1-2; no firm D call. Trimming stripped 3 bases from V and 2 bases from J, with 7 bases between. The germline gives CDR1 MDHEN, CDR2 SYDVKM. The CDR3 runs to 13 residues. Here the CDR3 DNA reads TGTGCCAGCAGTTTCCGGGTGAACTATGGCTACACCTTC. Translating it yields CASSFRVNYGYTF.